These 26 T cell receptor beta chains originate from one sample sequenced in a study of T cells in Graves' hyperthyroidism and ophthalmopathy. The TCR beta CDR3 regions underwent amplification using RNA transcripts as the source. HTBI primers drove first-round RT-PCR of the TCR CDR3. TCRdb reanalysed the multiplex PCR reads using MiXCR and keeps one entry per CDR3 protein. The repertoire holds 300,000 to 500,000 distinct CDR3 sequences, about an eighth seen once, with around 30% in the top ten. Sequences were obtained from blood. These TCRs come from a man aged 50-59 years with Graves' ophthalmopathy.

V gene TRBV6-2 or TRBV6-3 combines with J gene TRBJ1-3; no firm D call. CDR1 is MNHEY, CDR2 SVGEGT, per germline. V lost 5 bases, J lost 2 bases, and 10 bases lay in between. The CDR3 runs 14 residues. The DNA of the CDR3 is TGTGCCAGCAGTACCCTCGGAGCTGGAAACACCATATATTTT. It is translated as CASSTLGAGNTIYF.

The chain couples TRBV6-2 or TRBV6-3 to TRBJ2-5; 11 bases match TRBD2. This CDR3 has 16 amino acids. The V segment lost 2 bases and the J segment 7 bases; nucleotides outside the gene matches: 9. Per germline, CDR1 MNHEY and CDR2 SVGEGT. Here the CDR3 reads CASSYPGTSGTGTQYF. The CDR3 DNA reads TGTGCCAGCAGTTACCCTGGGACTAGCGGAACGGGGACCCAGTACTTC.

There are many counts of this clonotype. V and J are TRBV5-1 and TRBJ1-1; D is unclear. The CDR3 is made up of 15 amino acids. The V and J ends lost 4 bases and 1 base respectively, with 14 bases between them. Germline V gene lookup returns CDR1 SGHRS and CDR2 YFSETQ. In DNA form, the CDR3 reads TGCGCCAGCAGCAAGCTAGCGGGAACGAACACTGAAGCTTTCTTT. This sequence encodes CASSKLAGTNTEAFF.

The CDR3 coding sequence is TGCGCCAGCAGCCAACCAAGGACAGGGAAAGATACGCAGTATTTT. Amino acids: CASSQPRTGKDTQYF. This sequence joins TRBV4-1 and TRBJ2-3, with 8 bases fitting TRBD1. The CDR3 sequence is 15 residues long. CDR1 is MGHRA, CDR2 YSYEKL, per germline. Trimming cost V 2 bases and J 5 bases; bases outside gene matches: 6.

The rearrangement links TRBV24-1 to TRBJ1-5; 9 bases are a match to TRBD1. The CDR3 contains 13 residues. Germline values: CDR1 KGHDR, CDR2 SFDVKD. V was clipped by 9 bases and J by 6 bases; unmatched bases: 5. CDR3: CATGDRESQPQHF. The CDR3 DNA reads TGTGCCACCGGGGACAGGGAATCTCAGCCCCAGCATTTT.

In its sample, this clonotype was seen many times. The genes are TRBV3-1 and TRBJ2-7; D not certain. Germline CDR1 LGHDT, CDR2 YNNKEL (reference sequence). There are 12 residues in the CDR3. Trimming stripped 0 bases from V and 6 bases from J, with 6 bases between. CDR3 region: CASSQDLGEQYF. For the CDR3, the DNA is TGTGCCAGCAGCCAAGACCTAGGCGAGCAGTACTTC.

Here the CDR3 reads CAISRQGDHTEAFF. In DNA, the CDR3 is TGTGCCATCAGTAGACAGGGAGATCACACTGAAGCTTTCTTT. The V and J genes are TRBV10-3 and TRBJ1-1, with 7 bases that match TRBD1. In germline, CDR1 is ENHRY, CDR2 SYGVKD. Unmatched junction bases numbered 6, after V lost 5 bases and J lost 3 bases. The CDR3 totals 14 residues.

This clonotype was seen at least ten times. The gene calls are TRBV11-3 and TRBJ2-7, with 9 positions matching TRBD1. From germline, CDR1 is SGHNT and CDR2 YENEEA. There are 14 residues in the CDR3. V gave up 6 bases and J gave up 2 bases; unmatched junction bases: 5. The CDR3 loop is CASSPGTGTYEQYF. In nucleotides, the CDR3 is TGTGCCAGCAGTCCCGGGACAGGGACCTACGAGCAGTACTTC.

This clonotype came up many times. The V and J genes are TRBV29-1 and TRBJ2-1, with TRBD2 identical over 8 bases. The CDR3 covers 14 residues. Unmatched junction bases numbered 8, after V lost 6 bases and J lost 4 bases. The germline V gene has CDR1 SQVTM and CDR2 ANQGSEA. The CDR3, as DNA: TGCAGCGTGGAGGGACTAGGTTCTTACAATGAGCAGTTCTTC. Amino acid sequence: CSVEGLGSYNEQFF.

The chain is built from TRBV3-1 and TRBJ2-3; 7 positions agree with TRBD2. The CDR3 is 16 residues long. The V segment lost 0 bases and the J segment 4 bases; nucleotides outside the gene matches: 7. Looked up from germline, CDR1 is LGHDT and CDR2 is YNNKEL (reference sequence). CDR3 amino acids: CASSQDPPGGSDTQYF. The DNA for the CDR3 is TGTGCCAGCAGCCAAGATCCGCCCGGGGGGTCAGATACGCAGTATTTT.

To note about this clonotype: Germline is not matched at one junction end, which may reflect a read error. The CDR3 loop is CTSSPRGRVQFF. CDR3 nucleotide sequence: TGTACCAGCAGCCCCAGGGGCAGAGTGCAGTTCTTC. V is TRBV6-4 and J is TRBJ2-1, with D maybe TRBD1 (6 bases). The CDR3 runs to 12 residues. Germline CDR1 MRHNA, CDR2 SNTAGT.

This clonotype was observed at least ten times. This chain links TRBV6-1 with TRBJ1-1; a possible D gene is TRBD1 (5 bases). In germline, CDR1 is MNHNS, CDR2 SASEGT. This CDR3 comprises 12 residues. The V and J ends lost 7 bases and 10 bases respectively, with 16 bases between them. CDR3 protein: CASISTGAGAFF. The CDR3 DNA sequence: TGTGCCAGCATCTCAACTGGGGCTGGAGCTTTCTTT.

This chain links TRBV12-3 or TRBV12-4 with TRBJ1-6; D remains ambiguous. V was clipped by 2 bases and J by 6 bases, with 8 bases between them. The CDR3 is 14 residues long. CDR3 bases: TGTGCCAGCAGTTTATACCGTCGTAATTCACCCCTCCACTTT. It codes for CASSLYRRNSPLHF.

This clonotype was picked up a small number of times. CDR3 loop: CASSTRGLGATDTQYF. DNA for the CDR3: TGTGCCAGCAGCACCCGGGGCCTAGGAGCGACAGATACGCAGTATTTT. The chain joins TRBV6-1 to TRBJ2-3; tentatively, D is TRBD1 or TRBD2 (5 bases each). From germline, CDR1 is MNHNS and CDR2 SASEGT. The CDR3 is made up of 16 amino acids. Trimming took 6 bases from V and 3 from J, leaving 19 bases between them.

This clonotype was seen many times. This chain uses TRBV20-1 with TRBJ2-7; D possibly corresponds to TRBD2 (5 bases). Trimming removed 6 bases from V and 1 base from J, with 16 bases in between. Germline CDR1 DFQATT, CDR2 SNEGSKA (reference sequence). The CDR3 runs 14 residues. Written as DNA, the CDR3 is TGCAGTGCAGCCTCTATAGCGAGTTCCTACGAGCAGTACTTC. It encodes CSAASIASSYEQYF.

The chain carries TRBV28 and TRBJ2-3, with TRBD2 identical over 16 bases. Trimming cost V 5 bases and J 9 bases; bases outside gene matches: 14. This CDR3 is 18 amino acids long. Germline V gene sequence: CDR1 MDHEN, CDR2 SYDVKM. CDR3 bases: TGTGCCAGCAGTCCCATAGCCTCCGGGACTAGCGGGAGGGTAACGCAGTATTTT. This gives the protein CASSPIASGTSGRVTQYF.

The sample holds a few counts of this clonotype. V is TRBV5-5 and J is TRBJ2-3, with no clear D. Judging by the DNA end, TRBJ1-5 fits better; the J call may be wrong. CDR1 and CDR2 (germline): SGHKS, YYEKEE (reference sequence). This CDR3 region has 14 residues. DNA for the CDR3: TGTGCCAGCAGCTTAGTAGCTAGCACAGATACGCAGCATTTT. Its translation: CASSLVASTDTQHF.

The sample holds many counts of this clonotype. This sequence joins TRBV6-2 or TRBV6-3 and TRBJ1-1, with D unclear. This CDR3 has 15 residues. Looked up from germline, CDR1 is MNHEY and CDR2 is SVGEGT. V shed 5 bases and J shed 0 bases, with 13 bases lying between them. CDR3: CASSRGGPLNTEAFF. The CDR3 DNA is TGTGCCAGCAGTCGTGGAGGGCCATTGAACACTGAAGCTTTCTTT.

This clonotype was counted ten times or more. This chain uses TRBV3-1 with TRBJ2-3; D not resolved. V was cut by 5 bases and J by 8 bases, with 17 bases left in between. The CDR3 has 14 residues. The germline V gene encodes CDR1 LGHDT and CDR2 YNNKEL (reference sequence). CDR3 region: CASSFGRSRVTQYF. As DNA, the CDR3 is TGTGCCAGCAGCTTCGGACGGAGCAGAGTTACGCAGTATTTT.

The table lists this clonotype with many counts. The J gene is TRBJ1-5, the V gene TRBV20-1; D might be TRBD1 (6 bases). The CDR3 contains 13 residues. Germline lookup yields CDR1 DFQATT and CDR2 SNEGSKA (reference sequence). V was clipped by 6 bases and J by 2 bases, with 11 bases between them. The CDR3 nucleotides read TGCAGTGCCCCACCAGGGGGCAATCAGCCCCAGCATTTT. This sequence encodes CSAPPGGNQPQHF.

This clonotype was counted ten times or more. The genes are TRBV7-8 and TRBJ1-5; D gene unclear. V lost 1 base and J 3 bases, leaving 10 bases between the germline ends. This CDR3 is built from 15 residues. Germline CDR1 is SGHVS and CDR2 is FQNEAQ. CDR3 loop: CASSLGTVNNQPQHF. CDR3 nucleotide sequence: TGTGCCAGCAGCTTAGGGACGGTCAACAATCAGCCCCAGCATTTT.

The table lists this clonotype with many counts. This sequence joins TRBV2 and TRBJ2-5, with 10 bases fitting TRBD2. J was trimmed by 3 bases and V by 4 bases; bases with no gene match: 5. Germline V gene data show CDR1 as SNHLY and CDR2 as FYNNEI. The CDR3 runs 15 residues. The CDR3 DNA reads as TGTGCCAGCAGTGCGCTAGCGGGGGAAAAAGAGACCCAGTACTTC. Protein product: CASSALAGEKETQYF.

The chain uses TRBV5-6 and TRBJ1-1; D might be TRBD1 (5 bases). The CDR3 spans 16 residues. The V gene lost 0 bases and the J gene lost 3 bases, with 15 bases spanning the gap. Germline V lookup: CDR1 SGHDT, CDR2 YYEEEE. CDR3 loop: CASSLAREDGYTEAFF. The DNA of the CDR3 is TGTGCCAGCAGCTTGGCCAGGGAGGATGGGTACACTGAAGCTTTCTTT.

There are many counts of this clonotype. This chain links TRBV28 with TRBJ2-5, with D unclear. V was cut by 7 bases and J by 3 bases, with 15 bases left in between. The CDR3 covers 14 residues. The V gene's germline CDR1 is MDHEN and CDR2 SYDVKM. CDR3 sequence: CASNTPDGEETQYF. CDR3 nucleotides: TGTGCCAGCAACACACCGGATGGAGAAGAGACCCAGTACTTC.

This clonotype was recorded many times. The rearrangement joins TRBV12-3 or TRBV12-4 to TRBJ1-1, with TRBD1 as a possible D gene (5 bases). The CDR3 runs 13 residues. Between the trimmed V and J ends, which lost 6 bases and 1 base, there was a span of 9 bases. CDR3 sequence: CASSFGGNTEAFF. The CDR3 DNA sequence: TGTGCCAGCAGCTTCGGGGGGAACACTGAAGCTTTCTTT.

The chain uses TRBV19 and TRBJ1-3, with TRBD1 as a possible D gene (6 bases). CDR1 LNHDA and CDR2 SQIVND come from the germline V gene (reference sequence). CDR3 length equals 16 residues. Trimming took off 4 bases at V and 3 bases at J, with 16 bases between the two ends. In DNA form, the CDR3 reads TGTGCCAGTAGTAGACCCGGGACAACTTATGGAAACACCATATATTTT. Translating it yields CASSRPGTTYGNTIYF.